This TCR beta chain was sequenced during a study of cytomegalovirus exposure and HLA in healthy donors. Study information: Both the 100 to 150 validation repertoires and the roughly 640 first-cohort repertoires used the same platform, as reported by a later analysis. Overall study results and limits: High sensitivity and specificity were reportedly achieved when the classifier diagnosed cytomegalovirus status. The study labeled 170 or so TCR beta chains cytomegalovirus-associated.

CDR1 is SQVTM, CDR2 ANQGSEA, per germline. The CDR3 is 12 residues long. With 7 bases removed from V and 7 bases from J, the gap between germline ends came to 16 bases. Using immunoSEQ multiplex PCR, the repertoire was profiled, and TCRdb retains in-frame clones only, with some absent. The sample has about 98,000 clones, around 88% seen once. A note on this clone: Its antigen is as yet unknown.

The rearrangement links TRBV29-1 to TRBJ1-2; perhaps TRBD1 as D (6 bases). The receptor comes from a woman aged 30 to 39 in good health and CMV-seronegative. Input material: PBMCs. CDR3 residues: CSATQGSAGYTF. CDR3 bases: TGCAGCGCTACACAGGGCTCCGCTGGCTACACCTTC.